Detailed here is one TCR beta chain. Its antigen remains unidentified. Libraries were prepared by immunoSEQ multiplex PCR; TCRdb keeps only in-frame clonotypes and omits some of them. In the table there are 140,000 or so clones, 88% of which are singletons. The CDR3 consists of 14 residues. Germline loops: CDR1 ENHRY, CDR2 SYGVKD. The V and J ends lost 8 bases and 4 bases, in that order; junction bases with no gene match: 6. The sample belongs to a study of T cell responses to AZD1222 COVID-19 vaccine. General study findings and limits: Clonal diversity was possibly underestimated, and white British individuals and females predominated among donors. The reported proportion of spike-specific TCRs targeting unmutated variant regions was nearly half.

This rearrangement joins TRBV10-3 to TRBJ2-2; 8 bases are a match to TRBD1. This clonotype was sampled from an adult in good health. The source was peripheral blood, collected on day 0 of AZD1222 vaccination. This CDR3 reads CAIPRQGTTGELFF. Here the CDR3 DNA reads TGTGCCATCCCGCGACAGGGGACCACCGGGGAGCTGTTTTTT.